The 2 T cell receptor beta chains presented below share a single source sample, sequenced in a study of PD-1 blockade in classical Hodgkin lymphoma. Described time point: cycle 4 day 1 (C4D1), after less than seven weeks of nivolumab. Each patient experienced a relapse that followed autologous stem cell transplantation, and brentuximab vedotin exposure varied. Researchers pulled CD8+ T cells out of thawed PBMCs using magnetic negative selection. TCRdb's table, derived via immunoSEQ multiplex PCR, lists solely in-frame clones and lacks some. The sample holds some 15,000 clones; roughly nine tenths are singletons and the top ten take roughly 20%. This material consisted of CD8+ T cells from blood, taken before the fourth cycle of nivolumab. Receptors were obtained from a human donor with classical Hodgkin lymphoma.

The chain combines TRBV4-1 with TRBJ2-2, with 7 bases matching TRBD2. Trimming at V came to 0 bases and at J to 7 bases, leaving 8 bases not matched to a gene. The CDR3 covers 16 residues. Germline CDR1 reads MGHRA; CDR2 reads YSYEKL. The CDR3 spells CASSQDWRESLGELFF. The CDR3 nucleotides are TGCGCCAGCAGCCAAGATTGGCGGGAGTCGCTCGGGGAGCTGTTTTTT.

This clone was counted once. V is TRBV19 and J is TRBJ2-1; no clear D. The CDR3 runs to 14 residues. CDR1 and CDR2 (germline): LNHDA, SQIVND (reference sequence). The V gene lost 4 bases and the J gene lost 0 bases, with 7 bases spanning the gap. CDR3 in amino acids: CASSTGASYNEQFF. The CDR3 DNA sequence: TGTGCCAGTAGTACAGGAGCCTCCTACAATGAGCAGTTCTTC.